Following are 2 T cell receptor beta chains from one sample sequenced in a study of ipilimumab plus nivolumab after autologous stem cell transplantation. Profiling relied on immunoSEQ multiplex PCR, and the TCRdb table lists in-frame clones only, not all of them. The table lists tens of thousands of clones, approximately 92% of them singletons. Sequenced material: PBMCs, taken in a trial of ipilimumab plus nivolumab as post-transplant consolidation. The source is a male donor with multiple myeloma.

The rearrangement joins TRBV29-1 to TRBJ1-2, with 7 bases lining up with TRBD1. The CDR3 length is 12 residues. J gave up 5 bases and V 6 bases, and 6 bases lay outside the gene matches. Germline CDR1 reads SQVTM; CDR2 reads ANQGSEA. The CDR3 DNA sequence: TGCAGCGTCGAGGACAGGTCGTATGGCTACACCTTC. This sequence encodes CSVEDRSYGYTF.

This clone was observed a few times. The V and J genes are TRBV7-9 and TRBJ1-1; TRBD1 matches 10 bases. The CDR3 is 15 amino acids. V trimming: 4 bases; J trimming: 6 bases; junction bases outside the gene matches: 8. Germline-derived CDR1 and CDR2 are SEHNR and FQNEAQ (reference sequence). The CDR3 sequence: CASSYMRTGGSEAFF. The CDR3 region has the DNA TGTGCCAGCAGCTACATGAGGACAGGGGGTTCTGAAGCTTTCTTT.